This T cell receptor beta chain was captured in a study of T cell repertoires in cytomegalovirus infection. MiXCR was run by TCRdb on the reads, yielding one entry per CDR3 protein. This table holds 490,000 or so distinct CDR3 sequences, about 11% found once. Trimming took off 7 bases at V and 2 bases at J, with 12 bases between the two ends. The V gene's germline CDR1 is MDHEN and CDR2 SYDVKM. The CDR3 covers 13 residues. The table lists this clonotype with many counts. The chain carries TRBV28 and TRBJ2-7, with D uncertain. This sequence was found in a human donor in good health (CMV status not recorded). Some clones in this sample may be carry-over from other donors' samples. The sequencing sample was made of PBMCs. CDR3: CASTLSTPYEQYF. CDR3 bases: TGTGCCAGCACTCTAAGCACTCCCTACGAGCAGTACTTC. Looking up the rest from reference TRBV28 and TRBJ2-7 gives the full variable domain: DVKVTQSSRYLVKRTGEKVFLECVQDMDHENMFWYRQDPGLGLRLIYFSYDVKMKEKGDIPEGYSVSREKKERFSLILESASTNQTSMYLCASTLSTPYEQYFGPGTRLTVT.